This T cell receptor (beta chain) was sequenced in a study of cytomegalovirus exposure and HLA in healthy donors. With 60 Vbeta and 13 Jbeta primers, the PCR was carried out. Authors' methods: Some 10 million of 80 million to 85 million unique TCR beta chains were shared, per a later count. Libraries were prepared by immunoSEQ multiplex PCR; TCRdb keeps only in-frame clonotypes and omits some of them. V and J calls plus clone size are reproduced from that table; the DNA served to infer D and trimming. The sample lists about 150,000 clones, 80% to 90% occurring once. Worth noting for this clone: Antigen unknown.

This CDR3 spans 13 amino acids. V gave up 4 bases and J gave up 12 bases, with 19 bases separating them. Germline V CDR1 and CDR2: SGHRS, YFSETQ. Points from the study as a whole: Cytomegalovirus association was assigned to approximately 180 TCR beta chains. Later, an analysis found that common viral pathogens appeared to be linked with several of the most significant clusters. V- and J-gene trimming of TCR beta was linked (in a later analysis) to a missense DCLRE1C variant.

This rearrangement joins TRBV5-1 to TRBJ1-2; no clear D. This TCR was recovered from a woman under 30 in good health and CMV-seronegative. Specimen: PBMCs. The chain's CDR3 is CASSPDTYGYDTF. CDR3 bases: TGCGCCAGCAGCCCCGACACCTATGGCTACGACACCTTC.